One and the same sample provided the 31 T cell receptor beta chains below, sequenced in a study of T cells in Graves' hyperthyroidism and ophthalmopathy. Researchers took RNA transcripts and amplified the TCR beta CDR3 regions from them. A set of HTBI primers served as the primers for a first-round RT-PCR of the TCR CDR3. TCRdb re-derived calls from the multiplex PCR reads in MiXCR, one entry per CDR3 protein. Counted here are roughly 170,000 distinct CDR3 sequences, over 15% occurring once; the ten biggest clones make up 25% to 35%. Input material: blood. Source of these receptors: a woman aged 45-60 years with Graves' hyperthyroidism.

This clonotype was recorded many times. V is TRBV11-2 and J is TRBJ2-7; a weak D match, TRBD1 (6 bases). CDR1 SGHAT and CDR2 FQNNGV come from the germline V gene. The CDR3 has 16 amino acids. Trimming stripped 4 bases from V and 0 bases from J, with 16 bases between. Here the CDR3 DNA reads TGTGCCAGCAGCTCGGTGCAGGGGCCTGACTCCTACGAGCAGTACTTC. Encoded protein: CASSSVQGPDSYEQYF.

This clonotype has ten or more counts. The CDR3 region has the DNA TGTGCCAGCAGCCCACCCGATGAAAAACTGTTTTTT. Its protein is CASSPPDEKLFF. The V gene is TRBV7-9, the J gene TRBJ1-4; D gene uncertain. This CDR3 has 12 amino acids. V was trimmed by 5 bases and J by 6 bases, leaving 7 bases between them. Germline V gene lookup returns CDR1 SEHNR and CDR2 FQNEAQ (reference sequence).

This clonotype occurred many times. The gene calls are TRBV6-2 or TRBV6-3 and TRBJ1-6; D is ambiguous. CDR3 size: 15 residues. The V gene lost 6 bases and the J gene lost 5 bases, with 14 bases spanning the gap. The germline gives CDR1 MNHEY, CDR2 SVGEGT. The CDR3 reads CASRPDGSNNSPLHF. CDR3 DNA: TGTGCCAGCAGACCCGACGGTTCGAATAATTCACCCCTCCACTTT.

This chain joins TRBV20-1 and TRBJ2-2; 7 nucleotides agree with TRBD2. The germline V gene encodes CDR1 DFQATT and CDR2 SNEGSKA (reference sequence). The CDR3 covers 16 residues. The V gene end was trimmed by 4 bases and the J gene end by 1 base; junction bases not matched to a gene: 9. This chain's CDR3 is CSATRMGGLNTGELFF. The CDR3 coding sequence is TGCAGTGCTACCCGGATGGGGGGGTTGAACACCGGGGAGCTGTTTTTT.

CDR3 loop: CSARGGGGAFSNQPQHF. Here the CDR3 DNA reads TGCAGTGCTAGAGGTGGGGGGGGGGCCTTTAGCAATCAGCCCCAGCATTTT. The V gene is TRBV20-1, the J gene TRBJ1-5; D perhaps matches TRBD1 (6 bases). Germline CDR1 reads DFQATT; CDR2 reads SNEGSKA (reference sequence). This CDR3 is built from 17 residues. V lost 1 base and J lost 0, with 16 bases in between.

This clonotype has ten or more counts. V is TRBV19 and J is TRBJ1-5, with TRBD1 matching over 9 bases. Germline loops: CDR1 LNHDA, CDR2 SQIVND (reference sequence). The V and J ends lost 6 bases and 2 bases, in that order; junction bases with no gene match: 5. This CDR3 contains 15 residues. Here the CDR3 DNA reads TGTGCCAGTAGCACGGACAGGGGTGGCAATCAGCCCCAGCATTTT. Translating gives CASSTDRGGNQPQHF.

This clonotype was recorded many times. This chain uses TRBV28 with TRBJ1-2, with D possibly matching TRBD1 (5 bases). The CDR3 has 15 amino acids. The V and J ends lost 6 bases and 3 bases respectively, with 17 bases between them. Germline V gene sequence: CDR1 MDHEN, CDR2 SYDVKM. The chain's CDR3 is CASSQGAGTYYGYTF. Here the CDR3 DNA reads TGTGCCAGCAGCCAAGGGGCGGGCACCTACTATGGCTACACCTTC.

V usage is TRBV4-1 and J usage is TRBJ1-2; 10 positions match TRBD1. V lost 6 bases and J lost 6; bases outside the gene matches: 13. This CDR3 contains 16 residues. Germline values: CDR1 MGHRA, CDR2 YSYEKL. The CDR3 spells CASRPTWDRGNHGYTF. The CDR3 coding sequence is TGCGCCAGCAGGCCCACCTGGGACAGGGGAAACCATGGCTACACCTTC.

There are many counts of this clonotype. The chain is built from TRBV29-1 and TRBJ2-7; TRBD1 agrees at 9 bases. The CDR3 runs 12 residues. The V segment lost 7 bases and the J segment 6 bases; nucleotides outside the gene matches: 7. CDR1 is SQVTM and CDR2 is ANQGSEA in the germline V gene. For the CDR3, the DNA is TGCAGCGCCGAGACAGGGGGTGGCGAGCAGTACTTC. Translating it yields CSAETGGGEQYF.

This clonotype was observed at least ten times. V gene TRBV20-1 combines with J gene TRBJ2-3, with a tentative D call TRBD2 (6 bases). Germline CDR1 and CDR2: DFQATT and SNEGSKA (reference sequence). The CDR3 loop spans 13 amino acids. The ends were cut back, 5 bases at V and 1 base at J, with 10 bases in the middle. CDR3 residues: CSAPPGGTDTQYF. CDR3 coding DNA: TGCAGTGCTCCTCCGGGGGGCACAGATACGCAGTATTTT.

V usage is TRBV11-2 and J usage is TRBJ2-5; D is perhaps TRBD1 (5 bases). The CDR3 totals 10 residues. Germline CDR1 reads SGHAT; CDR2 reads FQNNGV. Trimming stripped 6 bases from V and 7 bases from J, with 6 bases between. The CDR3 nucleotides read TGTGCCAGCAGGGGGCGGACCCAGTACTTC. Encoded protein: CASRGRTQYF.

The chain joins TRBV6-2 or TRBV6-3 to TRBJ1-5; TRBD1 matches at 7 bases. This CDR3 is 15 amino acids long. CDR1 and CDR2 (germline): MNHEY, SVGEGT. V was clipped by 2 bases and J by 4 bases; unmatched bases: 5. In DNA, the CDR3 is TGTGCCAGCAGTTACGGACAGGTTCCTAATCAGCCCCAGCATTTT. Its translation: CASSYGQVPNQPQHF.

This clonotype was picked up many times. The chain couples TRBV27 to TRBJ2-2; TRBD1 matches at 8 bases. Trimming took 6 bases from V and 0 from J; bases not matched to a gene: 12. Germline CDR1 MNHEY, CDR2 SMNVEV (reference sequence). This CDR3 spans 18 amino acids. CDR3 sequence (DNA): TGTGCCAGCAGACTGGACAGGGAAGGGTCTCCGAACACCGGGGAGCTGTTTTTT. It translates to CASRLDREGSPNTGELFF.

This clonotype appeared many times. The chain employs TRBV6-1 and TRBJ2-7; the D is unclear. Looked up from germline, CDR1 is MNHNS and CDR2 is SASEGT. The CDR3 contains 12 residues. V lost 3 bases, J lost 4 bases, and 7 bases lay in between. Here the CDR3 DNA reads TGTGCCAGCAGTGACGCGGAATACGAGCAGTACTTC. Its protein product is CASSDAEYEQYF.

This clonotype came up many times. The J gene is TRBJ2-7, the V gene TRBV28; a weak D match, TRBD2 (6 bases). The CDR3 is 13 amino acids. V lost 6 bases to trimming and J lost 0 bases, with 9 bases between them. CDR1 MDHEN and CDR2 SYDVKM come from the germline V gene. DNA of the CDR3: TGTGCCAGCAGCGGGGGTTTCTCCTACGAGCAGTACTTC. The encoded protein is CASSGGFSYEQYF.

The J gene is TRBJ1-6, the V gene TRBV4-1, with D unresolved. Germline loops: CDR1 MGHRA, CDR2 YSYEKL. This CDR3 contains 14 residues. V lost 0 bases to trimming and J lost 7 bases, with 7 bases between them. DNA of the CDR3: TGCGCCAGCAGCCAAGATAGGCTGAATTCACCCCTCCACTTT. Protein product: CASSQDRLNSPLHF.

This clonotype showed up many times. The chain employs TRBV28 and TRBJ2-5; 10 positions agree with TRBD2. The CDR3 length is 14 residues. V was clipped by 6 bases and J by 4 bases; unmatched bases: 5. Germline V gene lookup returns CDR1 MDHEN and CDR2 SYDVKM. As DNA, the CDR3 is TGTGCCAGCAGCACCTGGACTAGCGGAGAGACCCAGTACTTC. It encodes CASSTWTSGETQYF.

The rearrangement uses TRBV19 and TRBJ1-1; a weak D match, TRBD1 (6 bases). Germline V gene data show CDR1 as LNHDA and CDR2 as SQIVND (reference sequence). Trimming removed 9 bases at V and 1 base at J, with 18 bases between. CDR3 size: 15 residues. The CDR3 loop reads CASTLLATGNTEAFF. Here the CDR3 DNA reads TGTGCCAGCACGCTACTGGCGACAGGGAACACTGAAGCTTTCTTT.

The rearrangement joins TRBV7-3 to TRBJ1-2, with D uncertain. The CDR3 covers 13 residues. Germline V gives CDR1 SGHTA, CDR2 FQGTGA. V shed 6 bases and J shed 6 bases, with 14 bases lying between them. The CDR3 nucleotides are TGTGCCAGCAGTCATTCGACCGGGGATGGCTACACCTTC. It specifies CASSHSTGDGYTF.

The sample holds many counts of this clonotype. The chain joins TRBV24-1 to TRBJ2-2; 9 positions agree with TRBD1. In germline, CDR1 is KGHDR, CDR2 SFDVKD. V trimming: 4 bases; J trimming: 4 bases; junction bases outside the gene matches: 6. The CDR3 length is 16 residues. The CDR3 loop reads CATSDPGQGLTGELFF. For the CDR3, the DNA is TGTGCCACCAGTGACCCGGGACAGGGTCTCACCGGGGAGCTGTTTTTT.

The chain carries TRBV7-2 and TRBJ1-2; D might be TRBD1 (5 bases). The CDR3 runs 14 residues. V was clipped by 0 bases and J by 6 bases, with 11 bases between them. The germline V gene encodes CDR1 SGHTA and CDR2 FQGNSA. The CDR3 coding sequence is TGTGCCAGCAGCTTAGCTACAGGCGGGGATGGCTACACCTTC. Its translation is CASSLATGGDGYTF.

This clonotype was found many times. The chain uses TRBV5-1 and TRBJ1-1, with D tentatively TRBD1 (6 bases). V gave up 1 base and J gave up 8 bases, with 21 bases separating them. CDR1 and CDR2 from the germline V gene are SGHRS and YFSETQ. The CDR3 is 16 residues long. The CDR3 reads CASSLLQGIRSSEAFF. The CDR3 DNA reads TGCGCCAGCAGCTTGTTACAGGGTATTCGGTCTTCAGAAGCTTTCTTT.

In its sample, this clonotype was seen a few times. The chain joins TRBV5-1 to TRBJ1-2; D gene ambiguous. The ends were cut back, 4 bases at V and 4 bases at J, with 11 bases in the middle. This CDR3 has 13 residues. Germline CDR1 and CDR2: SGHRS and YFSETQ. The CDR3 sequence: CASSPGDAYGYTF. In DNA, the CDR3 is TGCGCCAGCAGCCCTGGAGATGCCTATGGCTACACCTTC.

With respect to this clonotype: A much larger clone differs from this one at a single base, so this may be a read error. The CDR3 spells CSASRGFSTDTQHF. CDR3 nucleotide sequence: TGCAGTGCTTCTCGGGGGTTCAGCACAGATACGCAGCATTTT. This chain joins TRBV20-1 and TRBJ2-3; a weak D match, TRBD1 (5 bases). The end of the DNA aligns better with TRBJ1-5, so the J call may be wrong. CDR1 DFQATT and CDR2 SNEGSKA come from the germline V gene (reference sequence). The CDR3 is 14 residues long.

CDR3 sequence: CASSFPADANTGELFF. The CDR3 DNA follows: TGTGCCAGCAGCTTTCCGGCAGACGCGAACACCGGGGAGCTGTTTTTT. The chain joins TRBV9 to TRBJ2-2; D is undetermined. V lost 4 bases and J lost 0, with 13 bases in between. The CDR3 length is 16 residues. CDR1 and CDR2 (germline): SGDLS, YYNGEE.

This clonotype has ten or more counts. The chain joins TRBV29-1 to TRBJ1-1, with D hard to call. Germline CDR1 SQVTM, CDR2 ANQGSEA. The CDR3 runs to 15 residues. Trimming stripped 6 bases from V and 0 bases from J, with 17 bases between. The CDR3 spells CSVAPIIRMNTEAFF. The CDR3 DNA sequence: TGCAGCGTGGCCCCAATAATCAGAATGAACACTGAAGCTTTCTTT.

As regards this clonotype: A much bigger clone sits one base away, suggesting this may be a read error. The chain combines TRBV20-1 with TRBJ1-1; possibly TRBD1 for D (6 bases). Germline CDR1 is DFQATT and CDR2 is SNEGSKA (reference sequence). The CDR3 spans 15 residues. The CDR3 here is CSARTGGAVNTEASF. DNA for the CDR3: TGCAGTGCTAGAACGGGGGGGGCCGTCAACACTGAAGCTTCCTTT.

This clonotype has a count of ten or more. The chain uses TRBV20-1 and TRBJ1-1; 11 bases agree with TRBD1. The germline CDR1 and CDR2 sequences are DFQATT and SNEGSKA (reference sequence). With V trimmed by 1 base and J by 8 bases, 6 bases remained unmatched. CDR3 size: 14 residues. CDR3 bases: TGCAGTGCTAGAGGGACAGGGGGCGTTAACGAAGCTTTCTTT. It yields the protein CSARGTGGVNEAFF.

The sample holds many counts of this clonotype. The chain couples TRBV29-1 to TRBJ1-1; D is unresolved. V was cut by 3 bases and J by 0 bases, with 8 bases left in between. Germline CDR1 is SQVTM and CDR2 is ANQGSEA. This CDR3 has 13 residues. DNA of the CDR3: TGCAGCGTTGATAAGCAAATGAACACTGAAGCTTTCTTT. Amino acids: CSVDKQMNTEAFF.

This clonotype was picked up many times. This chain uses TRBV20-1 with TRBJ2-7; D not resolved. CDR1 is DFQATT and CDR2 is SNEGSKA in the germline V gene (reference sequence). This CDR3 is 12 amino acids long. V shed 3 bases and J shed 3 bases, with 9 bases lying between them. CDR3 sequence reads: CSASSPFYEQYF. The CDR3 bases are TGCAGTGCTAGTTCCCCGTTCTACGAGCAGTACTTC.

This chain's CDR3 is CASSLAGGWDSNQPQHF. CDR3 sequence (DNA): TGTGCCAGCAGCCTTGCGGGGGGTTGGGATAGCAATCAGCCCCAGCATTTT. J is TRBJ1-5 and V is TRBV7-2; TRBD1 is a possible D gene (5 bases). V lost 5 bases and J lost 0, with 17 bases in between. Germline V gene sequence: CDR1 SGHTA, CDR2 FQGNSA. This CDR3 is built from 17 residues.